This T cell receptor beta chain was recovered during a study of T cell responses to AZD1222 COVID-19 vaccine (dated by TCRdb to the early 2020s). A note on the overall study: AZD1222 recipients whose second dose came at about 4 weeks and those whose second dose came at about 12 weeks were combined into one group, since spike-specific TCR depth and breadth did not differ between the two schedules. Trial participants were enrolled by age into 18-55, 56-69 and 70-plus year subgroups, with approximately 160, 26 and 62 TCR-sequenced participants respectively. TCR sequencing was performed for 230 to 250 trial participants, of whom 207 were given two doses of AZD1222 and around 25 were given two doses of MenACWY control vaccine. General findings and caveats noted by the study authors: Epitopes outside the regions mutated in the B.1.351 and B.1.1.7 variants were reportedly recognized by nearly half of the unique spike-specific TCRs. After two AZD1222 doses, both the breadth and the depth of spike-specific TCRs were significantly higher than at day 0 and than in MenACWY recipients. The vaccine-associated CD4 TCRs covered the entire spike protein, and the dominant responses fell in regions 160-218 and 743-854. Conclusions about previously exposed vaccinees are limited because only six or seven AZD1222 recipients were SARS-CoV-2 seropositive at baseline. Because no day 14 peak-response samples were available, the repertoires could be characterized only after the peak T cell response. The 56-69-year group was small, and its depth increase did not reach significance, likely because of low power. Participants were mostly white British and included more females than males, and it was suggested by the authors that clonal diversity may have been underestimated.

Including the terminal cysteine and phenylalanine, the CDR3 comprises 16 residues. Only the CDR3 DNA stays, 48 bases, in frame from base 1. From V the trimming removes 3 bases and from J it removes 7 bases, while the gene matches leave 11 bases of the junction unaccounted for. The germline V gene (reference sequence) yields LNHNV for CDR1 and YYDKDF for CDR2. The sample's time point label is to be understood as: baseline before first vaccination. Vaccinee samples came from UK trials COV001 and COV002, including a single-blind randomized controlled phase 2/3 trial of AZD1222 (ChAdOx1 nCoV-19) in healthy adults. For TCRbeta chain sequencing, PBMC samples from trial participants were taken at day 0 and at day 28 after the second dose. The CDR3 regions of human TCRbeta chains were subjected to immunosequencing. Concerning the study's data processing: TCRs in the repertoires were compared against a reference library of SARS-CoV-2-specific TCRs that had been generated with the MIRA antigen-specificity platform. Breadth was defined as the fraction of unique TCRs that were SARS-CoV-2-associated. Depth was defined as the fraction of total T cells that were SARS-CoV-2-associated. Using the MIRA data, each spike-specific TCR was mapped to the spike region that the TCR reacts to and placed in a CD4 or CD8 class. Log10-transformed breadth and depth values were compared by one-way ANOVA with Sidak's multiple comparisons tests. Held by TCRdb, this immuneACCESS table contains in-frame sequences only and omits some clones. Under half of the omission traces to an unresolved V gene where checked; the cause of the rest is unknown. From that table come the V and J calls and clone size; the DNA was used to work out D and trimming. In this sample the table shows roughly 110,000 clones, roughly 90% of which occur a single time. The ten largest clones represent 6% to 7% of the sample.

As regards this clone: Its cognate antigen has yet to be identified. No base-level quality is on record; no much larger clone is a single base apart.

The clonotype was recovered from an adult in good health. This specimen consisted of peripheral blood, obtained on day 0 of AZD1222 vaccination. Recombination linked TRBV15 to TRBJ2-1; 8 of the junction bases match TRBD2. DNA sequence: TGTGCCACCAGCAGGGGGGGAAGCGGGAGAAGGAATGAGCAGTTCTTC. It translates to CATSRGGSGRRNEQFF. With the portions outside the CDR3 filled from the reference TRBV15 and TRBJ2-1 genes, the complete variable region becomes DAMVIQNPRYQVTQFGKPVTLSCSQTLNHNVMYWYQQKSSQAPKLLFHYYDKDFNNEADTPDNFQSRRPNTSFCFLDIRSPGLGDTAMYLCATSRGGSGRRNEQFFGPGTRLTVL.